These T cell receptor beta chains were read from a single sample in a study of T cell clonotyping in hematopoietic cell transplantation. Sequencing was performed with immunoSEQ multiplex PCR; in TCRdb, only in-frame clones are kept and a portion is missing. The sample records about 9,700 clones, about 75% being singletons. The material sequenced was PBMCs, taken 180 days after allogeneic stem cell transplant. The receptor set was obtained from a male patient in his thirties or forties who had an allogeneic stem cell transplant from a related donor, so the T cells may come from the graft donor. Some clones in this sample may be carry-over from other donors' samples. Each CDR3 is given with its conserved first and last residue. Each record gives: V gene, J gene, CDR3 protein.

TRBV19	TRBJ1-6	CASSFDPYNSPLHF
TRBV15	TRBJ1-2	CATSREEGDGYTF
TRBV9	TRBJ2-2	CASSVGRQGGRELFF
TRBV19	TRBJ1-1	CASTTGRFTEAFF
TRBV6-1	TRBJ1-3	CASSESWRFGNTIYF
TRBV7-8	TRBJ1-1	CASSPQGAYTEAFF
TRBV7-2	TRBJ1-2	CASSLGRGDYGYTF
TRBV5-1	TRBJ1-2	CASSSGDYGYTF
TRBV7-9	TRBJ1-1	CASSRRQGSHTEAFF
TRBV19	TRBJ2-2	CASSILGSGELFF
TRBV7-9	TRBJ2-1	CASSFTLGVGQFF
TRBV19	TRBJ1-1	CATLDRVNTEAFF
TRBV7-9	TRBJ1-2	CASSLTGVGYTF
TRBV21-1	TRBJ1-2	CASTNRVKRTNYGYTF
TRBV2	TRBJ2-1	CASSETAQFF
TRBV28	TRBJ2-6	CASSPSGANVLTF
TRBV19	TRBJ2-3	CASSIGGGPSTDTQYF
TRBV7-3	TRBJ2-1	CASSPGYNEQFF
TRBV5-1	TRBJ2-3	CASSLNSGGGADTQYF
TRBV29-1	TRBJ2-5	CSVGNGLWETQYF
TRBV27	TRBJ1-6	CASSLVQLDSPLHF
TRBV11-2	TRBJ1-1	CASSFYRGPTEAFF
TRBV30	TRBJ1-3	CAWSEKGISGNTIYF
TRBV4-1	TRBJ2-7	CASSQDPGTYEQYF
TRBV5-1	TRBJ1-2	CASSLGTGTPSGGYTF
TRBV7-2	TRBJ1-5	CASSLDRGYQPQHF
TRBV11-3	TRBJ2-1	CATSADGTEKGGEQFF
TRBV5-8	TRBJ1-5	CASSLFFGGASQPQHF
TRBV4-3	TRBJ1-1	CASSRDGTGMNTEAFF
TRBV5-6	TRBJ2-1	CASSLVTRSYNEQFF
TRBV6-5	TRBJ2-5	CASSYRTYSGQETQYF
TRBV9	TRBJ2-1	CASSVGTVYNEQFF
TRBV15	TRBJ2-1	CATSGRGGRVYNEQFF
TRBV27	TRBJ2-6	CASTKDRGSGANVLTF
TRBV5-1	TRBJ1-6	CASRSTARNSPLHF
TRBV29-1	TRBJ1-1	CSVERGAWTEAFF
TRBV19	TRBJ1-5	CASSRDRGDQPQHF
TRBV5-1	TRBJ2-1	CASSLANEQFF
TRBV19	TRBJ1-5	CASSETDRDRQHF
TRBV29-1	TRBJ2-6	CSVVLGGTGANVLTF
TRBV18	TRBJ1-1	CASSAQGWNTEAFF
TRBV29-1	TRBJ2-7	CSVDQGARGEQYF
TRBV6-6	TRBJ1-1	CASILTGGMAAEAFF
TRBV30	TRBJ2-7	CAWSVRLASYEQYF
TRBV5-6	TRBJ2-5	CASSLGTGGTETQYF
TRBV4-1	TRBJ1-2	CASSPHLPQGAFYGYTF
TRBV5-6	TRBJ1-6	CASSFWGSYNSPLHF
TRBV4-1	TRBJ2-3	CASSQDLGFGEQYF
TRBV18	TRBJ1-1	CASSPDRDEAFF
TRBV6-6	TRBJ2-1	CASSGFGAGESNEQFF
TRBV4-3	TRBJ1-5	CASSPQDSPNQPQHF
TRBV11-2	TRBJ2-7	CASSLELSLVSSYEQYF
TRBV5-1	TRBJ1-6	CASRRQPLSGLYNSPLHF
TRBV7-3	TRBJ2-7	CASSPTGGGSYEQYF
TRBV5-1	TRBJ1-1	CASSLGTTNTEAFF
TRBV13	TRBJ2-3	CASSTREQGTDTQYF